This T cell receptor (beta chain) emerged from a study of technical replicates of blood from a few donors. Germline loops: CDR1 KGHSH, CDR2 LQKENI. The CDR3 extends over 13 amino acids. Trimming cost V 2 bases and J 2 bases, with 6 bases left between them. Method: immunoSEQ multiplex PCR; TCRdb's copy keeps in-frame clones and lacks some. This sample has about 82,000 clones; roughly 95% occur once, and the top ten carry approximately 0.4%. The receptor was isolated from a human donor in good health. The V and J genes are TRBV18 and TRBJ1-2; D is perhaps TRBD1 (5 bases). The material sequenced was T cells isolated from PBMCs. The CDR3 spells CASSPGANYGYTF. DNA of the CDR3: TGTGCCAGCTCACCAGGGGCAAACTATGGCTACACCTTC.